A single count supports the clone carrying this T cell receptor (beta chain). These data come from a study of control samples from healthy donors and cancer patients. Sequencing used immunoSEQ multiplex PCR; TCRdb keeps in-frame clones, though not all of them. The data show 85,000 to 120,000 clones, with about 91% seen just once and about 2.5% held by the top ten. V was pared by 7 bases and J by 4 bases, with 12 bases of the junction left unmatched. This CDR3 comprises 15 residues. CDR1 and CDR2 (germline): LNHDA, SQIVND (reference sequence). The rearrangement joins TRBV19 to TRBJ1-2, with 7 nucleotides matching TRBD1. The receptor was isolated from a woman under 30 in good health. Sequenced: blood. For the CDR3, the DNA is TGTGCCAGTATCCCGGGGCGACAGGGTTCCTATGGCTACACCTTC. Protein sequence: CASIPGRQGSYGYTF.